The 20 T cell receptor beta chains below were found in one sample sequenced in a study of T cells after posttransplantation cyclophosphamide. Treatment was busulfan-fludarabine conditioning, a marrow graft, and cyclophosphamide on days +3 and +4. Here immunoSEQ multiplex PCR was the method, and the copy in TCRdb shows in-frame clones only, minus some. The sample holds about 43,000 clones, around 90% seen once. This material consisted of PBMCs, taken roughly 59 days after allogeneic stem cell transplant with posttransplant cyclophosphamide. These receptor sequences come from a male patient between 60 and 69 years old who received an allogeneic stem cell transplant from a related donor and was CMV-positive. T cells may partly derive from the graft donor.

The rearrangement uses TRBV5-1 and TRBJ1-2, with 8 positions matching TRBD1. Germline loops: CDR1 SGHRS, CDR2 YFSETQ. The CDR3 extends over 14 amino acids. Trimming at V came to 1 base and at J to 4 bases, leaving 3 bases not matched to a gene. The CDR3 coding sequence is TGCGCCAGCAGCTTGCAGGGGGCGAGCTATGGCTACACCTTC. The encoded protein is CASSLQGASYGYTF.

This chain links TRBV5-6 with TRBJ2-7; 8 bases line up with TRBD1. The germline gives CDR1 SGHDT, CDR2 YYEEEE. The J segment lost 9 bases and the V segment lost 0 bases, leaving 5 bases of the junction unmatched. The length of the CDR3 is 13 residues. The CDR3: CASSLDGTGGQYF. The DNA of the CDR3 is TGTGCCAGCAGCTTGGATGGGACAGGAGGGCAGTACTTC.

CDR3 region: CASSYGAGPGYTF. In DNA, the CDR3 is TGTGCCAGCAGTTATGGAGCGGGGCCTGGCTACACCTTC. The chain combines TRBV6-5 with TRBJ1-2, with TRBD1 as a possible D gene (5 bases). V was clipped by 3 bases and J by 7 bases, with 12 bases between them. The germline V gene has CDR1 MNHEY and CDR2 SVGAGI. This CDR3 contains 13 residues.

The chain recombines TRBV9 with TRBJ1-3; 9 bases map to TRBD1. Germline V gene data show CDR1 as SGDLS and CDR2 as YYNGEE. Trimming took 4 bases from V and 4 from J; bases not matched to a gene: 9. This CDR3 has 16 amino acids. Here the CDR3 reads CASSRTGGAYGNTIYF. The CDR3 DNA is TGTGCCAGCAGCAGAACAGGGGGCGCGTACGGAAACACCATATATTTT.

V is TRBV7-9 and J is TRBJ2-2, with a tentative D call TRBD2 (6 bases). CDR3 length: 15 amino acids. Trimming took 5 bases from V and 2 from J, leaving 12 bases between them. Germline CDR1 SEHNR, CDR2 FQNEAQ (reference sequence). DNA for the CDR3: TGTGCCAGCAGCCCCCGCGGGGCAAACACCGGGGAGCTGTTTTTT. Translation gives CASSPRGANTGELFF.

The CDR3 region has the DNA TGTGCCAGCAGCCAAGACTCTAACTATGGCTACACCTTC. The encoded protein is CASSQDSNYGYTF. This chain connects TRBV4-2 to TRBJ1-2; D is undetermined. Germline CDR1 reads LGHNA; CDR2 reads YNFKEQ. V was cut by 0 bases and J by 0 bases, with 2 bases left in between. This CDR3 is built from 13 residues.

V usage is TRBV10-1 and J usage is TRBJ2-5, with 12 nucleotides matching TRBD1. The CDR3 is 16 residues long. The V segment lost 0 bases and the J segment 8 bases; nucleotides outside the gene matches: 7. Germline V lookup: CDR1 WNHNN, CDR2 SYGVQD (reference sequence). The CDR3 here is CASSESPPGQGATQYF. In DNA, the CDR3 is TGCGCCAGCAGTGAGTCCCCTCCGGGACAGGGGGCAACCCAGTACTTC.

This rearrangement joins TRBV7-6 to TRBJ2-7, with D possibly being TRBD2 (5 bases). The V end lost 5 bases, the J end lost 2 bases, and 13 bases lay between the germline ends. Germline values: CDR1 SGHVS, CDR2 FNYEAQ. The CDR3 totals 14 residues. CDR3 loop: CASSPRTGTYEQYF. CDR3 DNA sequence: TGTGCCAGCAGCCCAAGGACTGGAACCTACGAGCAGTACTTC.

The chain joins TRBV7-9 to TRBJ2-2, with TRBD1 identical over 8 bases. The germline V gene has CDR1 SEHNR and CDR2 FQNEAQ (reference sequence). The V and J ends lost 1 base and 3 bases, in that order; junction bases with no gene match: 1. This CDR3 has 15 amino acids. CDR3 in amino acids: CASSLGQGYTGELFF. The DNA of the CDR3 is TGTGCCAGCAGCTTAGGACAGGGGTACACCGGGGAGCTGTTTTTT.

This clone appeared a single time. The CDR3: CASSSDSNSPLHF. CDR3 sequence (DNA): TGTGCCAGCTCCTCGGACAGTAATTCACCCCTCCACTTT. The chain carries TRBV18 and TRBJ1-6; the D gene is possibly TRBD1 (6 bases). Germline V CDR1 and CDR2: KGHSH, LQKENI. Trimming removed 6 bases from V and 6 bases from J, with 9 bases in between. CDR3 length: 13 residues.

V gene TRBV6-1 combines with J gene TRBJ1-2, with D uncertain. The CDR3 consists of 13 residues. Trimming left V 6 bases short and J 6 bases short, with 14 bases between. The germline CDR1 and CDR2 sequences are MNHNS and SASEGT. CDR3 DNA: TGTGCCAGCAGGATCTGGCCAGATAATGGCTACACCTTC. As protein: CASRIWPDNGYTF.

A single count supports this clone. The gene calls are TRBV5-4 and TRBJ2-3; D perhaps matches TRBD2 (7 bases). Trimming removed 4 bases at V and 3 bases at J, with 15 bases between. The CDR3 loop spans 15 amino acids. CDR1 and CDR2 from the germline V gene are SGHNT and YYREEE (reference sequence). The CDR3 loop reads CASSPSGGQTDTQYF. CDR3 nucleotides: TGTGCCAGCAGCCCGTCCGGGGGGCAAACAGATACGCAGTATTTT.

The genes are TRBV6-5 and TRBJ2-2, with a weak D call TRBD1 (6 bases). The CDR3 is 16 residues long. In germline, CDR1 is MNHEY, CDR2 SVGAGI. V was cut by 0 bases and J by 0 bases, with 8 bases left in between. The CDR3, as DNA: TGTGCCAGCAGTTACTCCCAGGGGACGAACACCGGGGAGCTGTTTTTT. Protein sequence: CASSYSQGTNTGELFF.

The J gene is TRBJ2-5, the V gene TRBV7-9; TRBD2 aligns across 7 bases. The ends lost 1 base at V and 1 base at J; junction bases unmatched: 3. This CDR3 contains 15 residues. Germline V lookup: CDR1 SEHNR, CDR2 FQNEAQ (reference sequence). This chain's CDR3 is CASSLDGTIQETQYF. The CDR3, as DNA: TGTGCCAGCAGCTTAGACGGGACTATCCAAGAGACCCAGTACTTC. The complete variable domain, with remaining parts taken from reference TRBV7-9 and TRBJ2-5, reads DTGVSQNPRHKITKRGQNVTFRCDPISEHNRLYWYRQTLGQGPEFLTYFQNEAQLEKSRLLSDRFSAERPKGSFSTLEIQRTEQGDSAMYLCASSLDGTIQETQYFGPGTRLLVL.

This rearrangement joins TRBV5-6 to TRBJ1-1; 8 bases are a match to TRBD1. With V trimmed by 4 bases and J by 1 base, 3 bases remained unmatched. This CDR3 has 14 residues. Germline V gene data show CDR1 as SGHDT and CDR2 as YYEEEE. The CDR3: CASSQDRGNTEAFF. CDR3 sequence (DNA): TGTGCCAGCAGCCAAGACAGGGGGAACACTGAAGCTTTCTTT.

Points on this clone: The junction shows a germline mismatch at one end, possibly a read error. V and J are TRBV19 and TRBJ1-2; D unclear. The length of the CDR3 is 13 residues. Germline-derived CDR1 and CDR2 are LNHDA and SQIVND (reference sequence). The CDR3 coding sequence is TGTGCCAGTAAAGAGGCGGCACGGTATGGCTGCACCTTC. Protein: CASKEAARYGCTF.

This chain connects TRBV6-4 to TRBJ1-2; 7 nucleotides agree with TRBD1. V shed 6 bases, J shed 3 bases, and the junction held 10 bases outside the gene matches. This CDR3 region has 15 residues. In germline, CDR1 is MRHNA, CDR2 SNTAGT. The CDR3 region has the DNA TGTGCCAGCAGCCCAACAGGGGAAGTATACTATGGCTACACCTTC. Its protein is CASSPTGEVYYGYTF.

The chain recombines TRBV9 with TRBJ1-2; D is perhaps TRBD1 (5 bases). The V gene lost 4 bases and the J gene lost 7 bases, with 17 bases spanning the gap. CDR3 length equals 14 residues. Germline values: CDR1 SGDLS, CDR2 YYNGEE. This chain's CDR3 is CASSSRTNQAGYTF. The CDR3 DNA is TGTGCCAGCAGCTCCCGGACAAACCAGGCTGGCTACACCTTC.

The V and J genes are TRBV19 and TRBJ1-1; TRBD1 might be the D (6 bases). With 1 base removed from V and 3 bases from J, the gap between germline ends came to 9 bases. The CDR3 is made up of 14 amino acids. Looked up from germline, CDR1 is LNHDA and CDR2 is SQIVND (reference sequence). The CDR3 DNA reads as TGTGCCAGTAGTATAGGCAGGGGCTACACTGAAGCTTTCTTT. Encoded protein: CASSIGRGYTEAFF.

A few counts support this clone. The V gene is TRBV19, the J gene TRBJ1-1, with D maybe TRBD1 (5 bases). V lost 3 bases, J lost 1 base, and 15 bases lay in between. From germline, CDR1 is LNHDA and CDR2 SQIVND (reference sequence). The CDR3 has 16 amino acids. DNA for the CDR3: TGTGCCAGTAGTATCCCCCCAGGGTTGGAGAACACTGAAGCTTTCTTT. It specifies CASSIPPGLENTEAFF.